This T cell receptor (beta chain) was sequenced in a study of blood T cell repertoires in COVID-19. Study summary: The origin of the acute and convalescent COVID-19 samples was the United States, Italy and Spain. The analysed material was cDNA or gDNA that came from T cells, B-cell-depleted T cells, or PBMCs.

Per germline, CDR1 MNHEY and CDR2 SVGAGI. Deletions cut 6 bases from V and 7 bases from J, with 12 bases between. The CDR3 contains 12 residues. This clone was observed a handful of times. Method: immunoSEQ multiplex PCR; TCRdb's copy keeps in-frame clones and lacks some. The table lists over 75,000 clones, approximately 79% of them singletons. This clonotype originated in a man in his sixties or seventies with acute or convalescent COVID-19. V gene TRBV6-5 combines with J gene TRBJ1-2; D is possibly TRBD1 (6 bases). Sequenced sample: peripheral blood. The CDR3 region has the DNA TGTGCCAGCAGCAATCCACAGGGTGGCTACACCTTC. Its protein product is CASSNPQGGYTF.